The 13 T cell receptor beta chains given below trace back to one sample, sequenced in a study of T cell responses to AZD1222 COVID-19 vaccine. Measured with immunoSEQ multiplex PCR; TCRdb has only the in-frame clones, and not every one. The sample has roughly 200,000 clones, approximately 92% seen once; the top ten hold approximately 1.3%. The source material was peripheral blood, sampled on day 0 of AZD1222 vaccination. These receptors originate from an adult in good health.

The chain recombines TRBV7-9 with TRBJ1-5, with 7 bases lining up with TRBD1. This CDR3 spans 14 amino acids. CDR1 and CDR2 (germline): SEHNR, FQNEAQ (reference sequence). V shed 5 bases, J shed 6 bases, and the junction held 7 bases outside the gene matches. CDR3 nucleotide sequence: TGTGCCAGCAGCCCGACAGGGAAGGGTCAGCCCCAGCATTTT. Protein: CASSPTGKGQPQHF.

The chain joins TRBV27 to TRBJ1-5, with 9 bases lining up with TRBD1. This CDR3 is built from 20 residues. J lost 7 bases, V lost 2 bases, and 21 bases had no gene match. The germline CDR1 and CDR2 sequences are MNHEY and SMNVEV (reference sequence). The CDR3 DNA sequence: TGTGCCAGCAGTTTAGCCCCGGGGGCTGCCCACAGGGGGCGTTGGCAGCCCCAGCATTTT. This codes for CASSLAPGAAHRGRWQPQHF.

The rearrangement joins TRBV28 to TRBJ1-2; no reliable D call. V was cut by 8 bases and J by 3 bases, with 13 bases left in between. The CDR3 has 13 amino acids. Looked up from germline, CDR1 is MDHEN and CDR2 is SYDVKM. The chain's CDR3 is CASHGGPHYGYTF. The DNA of the CDR3 is TGTGCCAGCCACGGAGGCCCGCACTATGGCTACACCTTC.

This clone was seen more than once but under ten times. The chain is built from TRBV6-5 and TRBJ2-7; weak D call: TRBD2 (6 bases). The CDR3 is 12 amino acids. V lost 5 bases and J 9 bases, leaving 14 bases between the germline ends. Germline V gives CDR1 MNHEY, CDR2 SVGAGI. The CDR3 sequence is CASSHGTLGQYF. CDR3 nucleotides: TGTGCCAGCAGTCACGGGACTTTGGGGCAGTACTTC.

This rearrangement joins TRBV25-1 to TRBJ1-5; 8 nucleotides line up with TRBD1. J gave up 6 bases and V 5 bases, and 3 bases lay outside the gene matches. Germline values: CDR1 MGHDK, CDR2 SYGVNS. The CDR3 covers 13 residues. The CDR3 DNA is TGTGCCAGCAGTCCACAGGGGGTTCAGCCCCAGCATTTT. This gives the protein CASSPQGVQPQHF.

This clone appeared a single time. The chain employs TRBV6-5 and TRBJ1-1; D may be TRBD1 (5 bases). From germline, CDR1 is MNHEY and CDR2 SVGAGI. The CDR3 contains 14 residues. Deletions cut 11 bases from V and 4 bases from J, with 20 bases between. The CDR3 is CAFKQEGIGTEAFF. The CDR3 nucleotides read TGTGCCTTCAAACAAGAGGGGATTGGCACTGAAGCTTTCTTT.

This clone has just one count. The chain employs TRBV6-2 or TRBV6-3 and TRBJ1-4; TRBD1 matches at 7 bases. The V and J ends lost 5 bases and 8 bases, in that order; junction bases with no gene match: 11. The CDR3 sequence is 15 residues long. Per germline, CDR1 MNHEY and CDR2 SVGEGT. CDR3 residues: CASSTGMDRREKLFF. Here the CDR3 DNA reads TGTGCCAGCAGTACAGGGATGGACAGGAGGGAAAAACTGTTTTTT.

This clone was detected once. The V gene is TRBV9, the J gene TRBJ2-7; no firm D call. V was pared by 0 bases and J by 3 bases, with 7 bases between. Germline V CDR1 and CDR2: SGDLS, YYNGEE. There are 13 residues in the CDR3. This CDR3 is CASSVGISYEQYF. For the CDR3, the DNA is TGTGCCAGCAGCGTAGGGATCAGCTACGAGCAGTACTTC.

This chain uses TRBV5-1 with TRBJ1-1; possibly TRBD1 for D (6 bases). Germline V gene sequence: CDR1 SGHRS, CDR2 YFSETQ. V was shortened by 4 bases and J by 2 bases, with 12 bases between the two germline ends. CDR3 length: 14 residues. DNA for the CDR3: TGCGCCAGCAGCCAGTTGACAGGAAACACTGAAGCTTTCTTT. Encoded protein: CASSQLTGNTEAFF.

The V and J genes are TRBV6-5 and TRBJ1-3, with unresolved D. With 6 bases removed from V and 9 bases from J, the gap between germline ends came to 15 bases. From germline, CDR1 is MNHEY and CDR2 SVGAGI. This CDR3 has 13 residues. CDR3 in amino acids: CASRGAGGATIYF. The CDR3 DNA sequence: TGTGCCAGCAGGGGAGCCGGAGGAGCCACCATATATTTT.

The V call is TRBV30, the J call TRBJ1-1, with D unresolved. V was pared by 1 base and J by 11 bases, with 20 bases between. This CDR3 has 14 residues. CDR1 is GTSNPN, CDR2 SVGIG, per germline (reference sequence). The CDR3 protein is CAWSGRTARRGAFF. The CDR3 bases are TGTGCCTGGAGTGGCCGGACCGCCAGGCGAGGGGCTTTCTTT.

The V gene is TRBV6-5, the J gene TRBJ2-3; TRBD2 is a possible D gene (5 bases). CDR3 size: 14 residues. The germline V and J ends were trimmed by 0 bases and 4 bases, with 8 bases remaining between them. Germline V gene data show CDR1 as MNHEY and CDR2 as SVGAGI. CDR3 in DNA: TGTGCCAGCAGTTACTCACGGGAATCAGATACGCAGTATTTT. It yields the protein CASSYSRESDTQYF.

The genes are TRBV14 and TRBJ2-2; possibly TRBD2 for D (5 bases). The CDR3 length is 13 residues. V was trimmed by 3 bases and J by 6 bases, leaving 8 bases between them. Germline-derived CDR1 and CDR2 are SGHDN and FVKESK. CDR3 loop: CASSQRAAGELFF. The CDR3 nucleotides read TGTGCCAGCAGCCAGAGGGCGGCCGGGGAGCTGTTTTTT.